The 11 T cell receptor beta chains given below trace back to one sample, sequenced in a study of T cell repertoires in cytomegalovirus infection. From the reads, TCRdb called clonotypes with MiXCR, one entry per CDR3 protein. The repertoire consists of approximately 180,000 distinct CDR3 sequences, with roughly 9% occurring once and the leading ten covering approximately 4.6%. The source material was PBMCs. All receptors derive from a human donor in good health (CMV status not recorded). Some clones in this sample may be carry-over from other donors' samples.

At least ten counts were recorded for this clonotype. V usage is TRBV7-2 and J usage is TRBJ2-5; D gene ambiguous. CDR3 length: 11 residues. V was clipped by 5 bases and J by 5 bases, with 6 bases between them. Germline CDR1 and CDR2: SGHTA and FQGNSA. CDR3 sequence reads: CASSPLETQYF. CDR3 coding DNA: TGTGCCAGCAGCCCCCTGGAGACCCAGTACTTC.

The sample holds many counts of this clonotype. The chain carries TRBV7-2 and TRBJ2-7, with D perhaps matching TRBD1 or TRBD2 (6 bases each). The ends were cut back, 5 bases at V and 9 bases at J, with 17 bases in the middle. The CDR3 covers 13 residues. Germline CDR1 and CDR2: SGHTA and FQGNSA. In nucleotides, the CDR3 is TGTGCCAGCAGCCCAGAGGGGGGCCTGGGGCAGTACTTC. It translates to CASSPEGGLGQYF. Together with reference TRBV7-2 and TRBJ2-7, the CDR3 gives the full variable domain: GAGVSQSPSNKVTEKGKDVELRCDPISGHTALYWYRQSLGQGLEFLIYFQGNSAPDKSGLPSDRFSAERTGGSVSTLTIQRTQQEDSAVYLCASSPEGGLGQYFGPGTRLTVT.

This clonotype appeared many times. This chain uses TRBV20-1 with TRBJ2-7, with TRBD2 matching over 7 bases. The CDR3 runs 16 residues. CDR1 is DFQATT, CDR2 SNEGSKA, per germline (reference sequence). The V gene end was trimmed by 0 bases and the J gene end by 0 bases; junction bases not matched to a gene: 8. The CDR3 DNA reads TGCAGTGCTAGAGATCTACTAGCGCACCGCTCCTACGAGCAGTACTTC. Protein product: CSARDLLAHRSYEQYF.

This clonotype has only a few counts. The CDR3 protein is CASSQQGTSTDTQYF. Written as DNA, the CDR3 is TGCGCCAGCAGCCAACAGGGGACTAGCACAGATACGCAGTATTTT. The rearrangement uses TRBV5-1 and TRBJ2-3, with D maybe TRBD1 (7 bases). Germline V CDR1 and CDR2: SGHRS, YFSETQ. With 4 bases removed from V and 0 bases from J, the gap between germline ends came to 12 bases. The CDR3 loop spans 15 amino acids.

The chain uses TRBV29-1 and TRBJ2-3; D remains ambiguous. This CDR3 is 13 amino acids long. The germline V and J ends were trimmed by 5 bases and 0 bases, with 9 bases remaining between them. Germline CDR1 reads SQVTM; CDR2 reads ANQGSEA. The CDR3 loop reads CSVCLVSTDTQYF. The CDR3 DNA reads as TGCAGCGTTTGCCTCGTTAGCACAGATACGCAGTATTTT.

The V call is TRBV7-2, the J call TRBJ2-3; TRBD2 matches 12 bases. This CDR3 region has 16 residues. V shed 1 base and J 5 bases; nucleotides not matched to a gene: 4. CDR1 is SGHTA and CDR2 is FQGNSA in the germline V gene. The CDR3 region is CASSLDLGLAGDTQYF. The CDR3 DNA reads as TGTGCCAGCAGCTTAGACTTGGGACTAGCGGGAGATACGCAGTATTTT.

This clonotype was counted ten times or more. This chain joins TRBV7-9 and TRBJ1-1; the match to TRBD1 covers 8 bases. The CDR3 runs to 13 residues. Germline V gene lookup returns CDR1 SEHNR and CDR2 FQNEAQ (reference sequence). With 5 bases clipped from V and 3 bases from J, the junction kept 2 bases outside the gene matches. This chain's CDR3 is CASSLQGDTEAFF. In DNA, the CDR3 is TGTGCCAGCAGCCTACAGGGGGACACTGAAGCTTTCTTT.

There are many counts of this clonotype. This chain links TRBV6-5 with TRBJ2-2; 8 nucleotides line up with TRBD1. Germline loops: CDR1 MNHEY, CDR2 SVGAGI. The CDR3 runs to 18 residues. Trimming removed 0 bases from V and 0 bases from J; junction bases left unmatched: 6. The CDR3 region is CASSYSAGTGANTGELFF. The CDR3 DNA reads TGTGCCAGCAGTTACTCGGCGGGGACAGGCGCGAACACCGGGGAGCTGTTTTTT.

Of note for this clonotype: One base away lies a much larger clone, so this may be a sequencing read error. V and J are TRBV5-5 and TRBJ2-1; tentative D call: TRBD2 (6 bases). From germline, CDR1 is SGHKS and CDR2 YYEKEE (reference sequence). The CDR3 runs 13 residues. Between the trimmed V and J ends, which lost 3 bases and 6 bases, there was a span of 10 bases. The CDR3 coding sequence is TGTGCCAGCAGCTACTCGGGAGCCAATGAGCAGTTCTTC. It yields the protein CASSYSGANEQFF.

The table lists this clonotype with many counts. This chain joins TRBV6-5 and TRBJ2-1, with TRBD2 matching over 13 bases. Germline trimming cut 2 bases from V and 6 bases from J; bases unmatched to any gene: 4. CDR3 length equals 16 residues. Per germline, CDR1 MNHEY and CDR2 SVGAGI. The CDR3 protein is CASSYPTSGGPNEQFF. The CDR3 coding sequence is TGTGCCAGCAGTTACCCGACTAGCGGGGGGCCCAATGAGCAGTTCTTC.

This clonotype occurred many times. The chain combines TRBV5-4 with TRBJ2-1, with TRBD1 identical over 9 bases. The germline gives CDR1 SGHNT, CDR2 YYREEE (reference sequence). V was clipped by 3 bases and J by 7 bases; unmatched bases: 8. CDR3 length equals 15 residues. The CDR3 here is CASSYDRGYGNEQFF. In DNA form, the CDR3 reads TGTGCCAGCAGCTACGACAGGGGGTATGGGAATGAGCAGTTCTTC.